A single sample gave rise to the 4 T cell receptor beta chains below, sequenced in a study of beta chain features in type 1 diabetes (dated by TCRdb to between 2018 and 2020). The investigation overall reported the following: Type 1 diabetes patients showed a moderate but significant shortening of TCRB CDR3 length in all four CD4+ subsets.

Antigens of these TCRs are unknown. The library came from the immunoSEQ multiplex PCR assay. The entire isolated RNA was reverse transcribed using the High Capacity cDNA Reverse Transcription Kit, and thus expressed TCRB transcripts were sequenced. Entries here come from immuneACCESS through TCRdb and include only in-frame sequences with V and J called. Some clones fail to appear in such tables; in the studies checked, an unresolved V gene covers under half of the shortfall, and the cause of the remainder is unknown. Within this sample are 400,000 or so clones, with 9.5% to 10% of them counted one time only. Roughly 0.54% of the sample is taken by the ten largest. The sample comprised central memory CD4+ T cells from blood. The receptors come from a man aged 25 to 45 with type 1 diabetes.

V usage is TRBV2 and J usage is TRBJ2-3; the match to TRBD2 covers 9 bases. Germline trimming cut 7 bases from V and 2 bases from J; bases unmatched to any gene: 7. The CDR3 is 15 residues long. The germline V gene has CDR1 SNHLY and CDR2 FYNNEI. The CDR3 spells CASTATSGYTDTQYF. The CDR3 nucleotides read TGTGCCAGCACTGCGACTAGCGGATACACAGATACGCAGTATTTT.

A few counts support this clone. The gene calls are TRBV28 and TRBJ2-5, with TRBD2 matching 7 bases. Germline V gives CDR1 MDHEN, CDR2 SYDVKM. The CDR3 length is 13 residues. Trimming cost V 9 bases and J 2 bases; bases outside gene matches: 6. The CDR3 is CASLASGQETQYF. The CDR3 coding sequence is TGTGCCAGTCTGGCTAGCGGACAAGAGACCCAGTACTTC.

The CDR3 is CASSLAVAGPETQYF. CDR3 DNA sequence: TGTGCCAGCAGCTTAGCAGTGGCGGGGCCCGAGACCCAGTACTTC. The chain recombines TRBV7-9 with TRBJ2-5; a weak D match, TRBD2 (6 bases). Per germline, CDR1 SEHNR and CDR2 FQNEAQ (reference sequence). Trimming pared 0 bases from V and 5 bases from J, leaving 13 bases between. This CDR3 has 15 amino acids.

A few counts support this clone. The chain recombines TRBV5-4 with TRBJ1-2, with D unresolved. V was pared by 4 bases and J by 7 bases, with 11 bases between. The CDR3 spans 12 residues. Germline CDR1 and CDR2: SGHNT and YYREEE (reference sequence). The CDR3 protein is CASSGVMGGYTF. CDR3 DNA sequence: TGTGCCAGCAGCGGGGTCATGGGTGGCTACACCTTC.